These 30 T cell receptor beta chains came from one sample sequenced in a study of T-cell reconstitution after alpha-beta-depleted transplantation in children. Unique molecular identifiers were used in preparing the TCRbeta library. TCRdb reanalysed the PCR reads using MiXCR and keeps one entry per CDR3 protein. Among around 100,000 distinct CDR3 sequences listed, about 9.3% were seen once. The sample in question was PBMCs, obtained before TCRalphabeta/CD19-depleted stem cell transplant. The receptors were gathered from a boy aged 2 to 10 with acute lymphoblastic leukemia, due to receive a stem cell transplant.

The chain links TRBV27 to TRBJ2-1; D is tentatively TRBD1 or TRBD2 (6 bases each). Germline-derived CDR1 and CDR2 are MNHEY and SMNVEV (reference sequence). CDR3 length equals 16 residues. The V end was cut by 5 bases, the J end by 6 bases, with 20 bases between. This CDR3 is CASSPPHRVGGNEQFF. The CDR3, as DNA: TGTGCCAGCAGTCCTCCTCACAGGGTCGGGGGCAATGAGCAGTTCTTC.

This clonotype was recorded a few times. The CDR3 spells CASSLRQNINTGELFF. The CDR3 nucleotides read TGTGCCAGCAGTTTAAGACAGAATATCAACACCGGGGAGCTGTTTTTT. The rearrangement joins TRBV27 to TRBJ2-2; tentative D call: TRBD1 (5 bases). The V gene lost 2 bases and the J gene lost 2 bases, with 12 bases spanning the gap. In germline, CDR1 is MNHEY, CDR2 SMNVEV (reference sequence). The CDR3 covers 16 residues.

This clonotype was seen only a few times. This sequence joins TRBV11-2 and TRBJ2-3; D gene unclear. Looked up from germline, CDR1 is SGHAT and CDR2 is FQNNGV. The CDR3 has 16 residues. Trimming cost V 6 bases and J 1 base, with 17 bases left between them. The DNA of the CDR3 is TGTGCCAGCAGACCCCGGGCCTCCCGGGGCACAGATACGCAGTATTTT. It translates to CASRPRASRGTDTQYF.

This clonotype has only a few counts. V gene TRBV5-1 combines with J gene TRBJ2-2, with 11 bases matching TRBD1. V dropped 4 bases and J dropped 6; count of bases not matched to a gene: 5. Germline loops: CDR1 SGHRS, CDR2 YFSETQ. The CDR3 is 15 residues long. CDR3 DNA: TGCGCCAGCAGCACTCGGACAGGGGGCCCCGGGGAGCTGTTTTTT. Its protein product is CASSTRTGGPGELFF.

V is TRBV9 and J is TRBJ2-5, with 8 bases aligning to TRBD1. Germline V CDR1 and CDR2: SGDLS, YYNGEE. The V gene end was trimmed by 4 bases and the J gene end by 5 bases; junction bases not matched to a gene: 13. This CDR3 comprises 16 residues. The CDR3 DNA reads as TGTGCCAGCAGCCCAGGGGGCAGGGGGCGCGAGGAGACCCAGTACTTC. It translates to CASSPGGRGREETQYF.

This clonotype came up a few times. The rearrangement joins TRBV20-1 to TRBJ2-3; D gene unclear. The CDR3 is made up of 13 amino acids. V was cut by 6 bases and J by 0 bases, with 10 bases left in between. The germline V gene has CDR1 DFQATT and CDR2 SNEGSKA (reference sequence). The CDR3 bases are TGCAGTGCCGACGGTAGGAGCACAGATACGCAGTATTTT. Encoded protein: CSADGRSTDTQYF.

This clonotype showed up many times. J is TRBJ2-5 and V is TRBV20-1; D not resolved. The CDR3 contains 14 residues. V lost 2 bases and J lost 1, with 11 bases in between. Germline values: CDR1 DFQATT, CDR2 SNEGSKA (reference sequence). The CDR3 protein is CSARLSEFQETQYF. Here the CDR3 DNA reads TGCAGTGCTAGACTCTCAGAATTCCAAGAGACCCAGTACTTC.

Note on this clonotype: It may be a read error: a sequence one base away is much more abundant. The chain has TRBV12-3 or TRBV12-4 and TRBJ1-5; 10 bases are a match to TRBD1. CDR3 size: 15 residues. The CDR3 protein is CASSLGTGGNQPQNF. DNA for the CDR3: TGTGCCAGCAGTTTAGGGACAGGGGGTAATCAGCCCCAGAATTTT.

V usage is TRBV20-1 and J usage is TRBJ1-2; D remains unclear. The germline V gene encodes CDR1 DFQATT and CDR2 SNEGSKA (reference sequence). Trimming removed 7 bases at V and 3 bases at J, with 15 bases between. CDR3 length: 13 amino acids. DNA of the CDR3: TGCAGTGTCGTAGAATCCGGGTACTATGGCTACACCTTC. Protein sequence: CSVVESGYYGYTF.

This clonotype was seen only a few times. This chain connects TRBV12-3 or TRBV12-4 to TRBJ2-2; 8 bases agree with TRBD2. The CDR3 is 13 residues long. V shed 2 bases and J 7 bases; nucleotides not matched to a gene: 0. The chain's CDR3 is CASSLSGSGELFF. CDR3 bases: TGTGCCAGCAGTTTAAGCGGGAGCGGGGAGCTGTTTTTT.

The rearrangement joins TRBV7-2 to TRBJ2-4; D not certain. Germline assignment: CDR1 SGHTA and CDR2 FQGNSA. There are 14 residues in the CDR3. V gave up 4 bases and J gave up 0 bases, with 7 bases separating them. CDR3 sequence reads: CASSSRLAKNIQYF. The CDR3 nucleotides read TGTGCCAGCAGCTCCAGACTAGCCAAAAACATTCAGTACTTC. The whole variable domain, filled in from reference TRBV7-2 and TRBJ2-4, reads GAGVSQSPSNKVTEKGKDVELRCDPISGHTALYWYRQSLGQGLEFLIYFQGNSAPDKSGLPSDRFSAERTGGSVSTLTIQRTQQEDSAVYLCASSSRLAKNIQYFGAGTRLSVL.

This clonotype occurred many times. The V call is TRBV7-9, the J call TRBJ2-5; 7 bases are shared with TRBD2. Germline lookup yields CDR1 SEHNR and CDR2 FQNEAQ (reference sequence). The junction had 10 bases not matched to a gene; V was cut back by 1 base and J by 2 bases. CDR3 length equals 17 residues. The CDR3 coding sequence is TGTGCCAGCAGCTTAGGCGCTACGGGAGGTGAACAAGAGACCCAGTACTTC. Translated: CASSLGATGGEQETQYF. The full variable domain, completed using reference TRBV7-9 and TRBJ2-5, is DTGVSQNPRHKITKRGQNVTFRCDPISEHNRLYWYRQTLGQGPEFLTYFQNEAQLEKSRLLSDRFSAERPKGSFSTLEIQRTEQGDSAMYLCASSLGATGGEQETQYFGPGTRLLVL.

This clonotype has ten or more counts. As DNA, the CDR3 is TGTGCCAGCAGCCGAGTACTAGGCTCGGCCTACGAGCAGTACTTC. Its translation: CASSRVLGSAYEQYF. V usage is TRBV3-1 and J usage is TRBJ2-7, with D tentatively TRBD2 (5 bases). V dropped 4 bases and J dropped 2 bases, with 15 bases sitting between them. CDR3 length equals 15 residues. The germline V gene has CDR1 LGHDT and CDR2 YNNKEL (reference sequence).

The V gene is TRBV7-9, the J gene TRBJ2-6, with 10 bases that match TRBD1. V gave up 8 bases and J gave up 0 bases; unmatched junction bases: 1. There are 15 residues in the CDR3. The germline gives CDR1 SEHNR, CDR2 FQNEAQ (reference sequence). The CDR3 nucleotides read TGTGCCAGCGGACAGGGGGACTCTGGGGCCAACGTCCTGACTTTC. Residues: CASGQGDSGANVLTF.

This clonotype was counted only a few times. The chain recombines TRBV6-6 with TRBJ2-2; weak D call: TRBD1 (5 bases). The V and J ends lost 2 bases and 6 bases respectively, with 7 bases between them. Germline values: CDR1 MNHNY, CDR2 SVGAGI (reference sequence). The CDR3 runs to 13 residues. CDR3 bases: TGTGCCAGCAGTTACCAGGGCTCCGGGGAGCTGTTTTTT. Translating gives CASSYQGSGELFF.

This clonotype was counted between two and nine times. V is TRBV7-9 and J is TRBJ1-1; D ambiguous. The germline CDR1 and CDR2 sequences are SEHNR and FQNEAQ (reference sequence). Trimming shortened V by 5 bases and J by 1 base, and 11 bases separated the two germline ends. The CDR3 is 14 residues long. CDR3 residues: CASSGYRRNTEAFF. The CDR3 DNA reads as TGTGCCAGCAGCGGATATCGCAGGAACACTGAAGCTTTCTTT. The full variable domain, rest sourced from reference TRBV7-9 and TRBJ1-1, is DTGVSQNPRHKITKRGQNVTFRCDPISEHNRLYWYRQTLGQGPEFLTYFQNEAQLEKSRLLSDRFSAERPKGSFSTLEIQRTEQGDSAMYLCASSGYRRNTEAFFGQGTRLTVV.

A few counts support this clonotype. This chain joins TRBV15 and TRBJ2-7; D is unclear. CDR3 length equals 14 residues. Trimming removed 0 bases at V and 5 bases at J, with 11 bases between. In germline, CDR1 is LNHNV, CDR2 YYDKDF (reference sequence). As DNA, the CDR3 is TGTGCCACCAGCAGAGATTCGATGTCCGACGAGCAGTACTTC. Protein product: CATSRDSMSDEQYF. The whole variable domain, remainder taken from reference TRBV15 and TRBJ2-7, is DAMVIQNPRYQVTQFGKPVTLSCSQTLNHNVMYWYQQKSSQAPKLLFHYYDKDFNNEADTPDNFQSRRPNTSFCFLDIRSPGLGDTAMYLCATSRDSMSDEQYFGPGTRLTVT.

This clonotype has a count of ten or more. This sequence joins TRBV5-1 and TRBJ2-1, with TRBD2 identical over 13 bases. CDR3 length: 16 residues. CDR1 SGHRS and CDR2 YFSETQ come from the germline V gene. Trimming at V came to 3 bases and at J to 8 bases, leaving 8 bases not matched to a gene. The CDR3 region has the DNA TGCGCCAGCAGCTCACTCACTAGCGGGAGGGGCGATGAGCAGTTCTTC. It specifies CASSSLTSGRGDEQFF.

The chain combines TRBV20-1 with TRBJ2-3; the D gene is possibly TRBD2 (5 bases). Germline V gene data show CDR1 as DFQATT and CDR2 as SNEGSKA (reference sequence). This CDR3 is built from 13 residues. Trimming shortened V by 1 base and J by 6 bases, and 11 bases separated the two germline ends. CDR3: CSARVRELDTQYF. CDR3 in DNA: TGCAGTGCTAGAGTAAGGGAGCTGGATACGCAGTATTTT.

As to this clonotype: Here the CDR3 omits its conserved ending phenylalanine or tryptophan, so a read error is the likely source. The genes are TRBV5-1 and TRBJ1-5; 10 nucleotides agree with TRBD1. Germline trimming cut 0 bases from V and 11 bases from J; bases unmatched to any gene: 2. The germline V gene encodes CDR1 SGHRS and CDR2 YFSETQ. The CDR3 loop spans 13 amino acids. This CDR3 reads CASSLGQGAAQHS. The CDR3, as DNA: TGCGCCAGCAGCTTGGGACAGGGGGCAGCCCAGCATTCT.

This clonotype appeared a few times. The rearrangement links TRBV28 to TRBJ2-5; D ambiguous. Germline V gives CDR1 MDHEN, CDR2 SYDVKM. Trimming took 5 bases from V and 7 from J, leaving 20 bases between them. This CDR3 spans 15 amino acids. For the CDR3, the DNA is TGTGCCAGCAGTGCACCACATGGGGTTCGTGGGACCCAGTACTTC. It encodes CASSAPHGVRGTQYF.

The rearrangement links TRBV27 to TRBJ2-2, with 8 bases aligning to TRBD2. The CDR3 runs to 17 residues. Germline V lookup: CDR1 MNHEY, CDR2 SMNVEV (reference sequence). The V segment lost 6 bases and the J segment 6 bases; nucleotides outside the gene matches: 15. CDR3 in DNA: TGTGCCAGCAGGAGACCGGGAGGGCAACGAGGGTCCGGGGAGCTGTTTTTT. Translating it yields CASRRPGGQRGSGELFF.

Concerning this clonotype itself: Being one base from a much bigger clone, this may be a read error. The V gene is TRBV7-8, the J gene TRBJ2-1; 8 nucleotides agree with TRBD1. There are 13 residues in the CDR3. In germline, CDR1 is SGHVS, CDR2 FQNEAQ. Unmatched junction bases numbered 12, after V lost 5 bases and J lost 15 bases. The CDR3 DNA sequence: TGTGCCAGCAGCGCAGACAGGGGACAGAATTGGTTCTTC. Its protein product is CASSADRGQNWFF.

The chain uses TRBV6-2 or TRBV6-3 and TRBJ2-1; the D gene is possibly TRBD1 (6 bases). The V gene lost 0 bases and the J gene lost 5 bases, with 32 bases spanning the gap. This CDR3 has 22 residues. In germline, CDR1 is MNHEY, CDR2 SVGEGT. The CDR3 nucleotides read TGTGCCAGCAGTTACTCGACACCAGCGATTAGAGCCCAACTCTGGGGGCACAATGAGCAGTTCTTC. It codes for CASSYSTPAIRAQLWGHNEQFF.

Here the CDR3 reads CASSFTGLMNTEAFF. CDR3 in DNA: TGCGCCAGCAGCTTTACAGGGCTAATGAACACTGAAGCTTTCTTT. The chain uses TRBV5-1 and TRBJ1-1; D is perhaps TRBD1 (6 bases). Per the germline V gene, CDR1 is SGHRS and CDR2 is YFSETQ. The V end was cut by 2 bases, the J end by 0 bases, with 11 bases between. The CDR3 loop spans 15 amino acids. The variable domain in full, with the rest retrieved from reference TRBV5-1 and TRBJ1-1, is KAGVTQTPRYLIKTRGQQVTLSCSPISGHRSVSWYQQTPGQGLQFLFEYFSETQRNKGNFPGRFSGRQFSNSRSEMNVSTLELGDSALYLCASSFTGLMNTEAFFGQGTRLTVV.

The chain is built from TRBV4-1 and TRBJ2-1; D is possibly TRBD2 (7 bases). The V end was cut by 0 bases, the J end by 9 bases, with 15 bases between. CDR1 is MGHRA, CDR2 YSYEKL, per germline. The CDR3 contains 15 residues. CDR3 protein: CASSQDIGGGSEQFF. Here the CDR3 DNA reads TGCGCCAGCAGCCAAGATATTGGGGGGGGCAGTGAGCAGTTCTTC.

This clonotype was counted at least ten times. The chain combines TRBV20-1 with TRBJ2-7, with D perhaps TRBD2 (5 bases). The CDR3 length is 14 residues. Trimming removed 4 bases from V and 5 bases from J, with 18 bases in between. CDR1 DFQATT and CDR2 SNEGSKA come from the germline V gene (reference sequence). The CDR3: CSATKPGRGDEQYF. CDR3 coding DNA: TGCAGTGCTACCAAACCGGGAAGAGGCGACGAGCAGTACTTC.

The chain recombines TRBV20-1 with TRBJ2-3; the D gene is possibly TRBD2 (6 bases). Per germline, CDR1 DFQATT and CDR2 SNEGSKA (reference sequence). Deletions cut 6 bases from V and 4 bases from J, with 14 bases between. There are 13 residues in the CDR3. The chain's CDR3 is CSAHEPGADTQYF. As DNA, the CDR3 is TGCAGTGCCCATGAGCCGGGAGCAGATACGCAGTATTTT.

This clonotype was counted a few times. The J gene is TRBJ2-1, the V gene TRBV7-6; 8 bases fit TRBD2. V was clipped by 4 bases and J by 7 bases; unmatched bases: 9. Germline values: CDR1 SGHVS, CDR2 FNYEAQ. The CDR3 sequence is 15 residues long. The CDR3 sequence is CASSSTTSVGNEQFF. DNA for the CDR3: TGTGCCAGCAGCTCGACGACTAGCGTGGGAAATGAGCAGTTCTTC.

This clonotype turned up a few times. The genes are TRBV29-1 and TRBJ1-1, with D possibly being TRBD1 (6 bases). V was trimmed by 5 bases and J by 3 bases, leaving 13 bases between them. Germline CDR1 SQVTM, CDR2 ANQGSEA. CDR3 size: 13 residues. The CDR3 region is CSVSSRGYTEAFF. The CDR3 bases are TGCAGCGTTTCGTCCAGGGGCTACACTGAAGCTTTCTTT.